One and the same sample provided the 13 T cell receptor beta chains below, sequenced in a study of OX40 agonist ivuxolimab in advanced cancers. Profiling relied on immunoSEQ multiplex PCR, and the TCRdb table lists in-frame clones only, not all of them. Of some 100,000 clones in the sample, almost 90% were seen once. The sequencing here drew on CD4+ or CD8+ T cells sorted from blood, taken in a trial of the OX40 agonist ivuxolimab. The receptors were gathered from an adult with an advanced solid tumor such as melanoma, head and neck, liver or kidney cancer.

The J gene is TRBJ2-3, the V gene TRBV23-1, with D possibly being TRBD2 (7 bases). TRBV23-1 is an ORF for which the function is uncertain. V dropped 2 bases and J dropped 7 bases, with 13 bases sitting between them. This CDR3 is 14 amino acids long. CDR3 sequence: CASSQRGGAYTQYF. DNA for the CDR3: TGCGCCAGCAGTCAAAGGGGGGGGGCATATACGCAGTATTTT.

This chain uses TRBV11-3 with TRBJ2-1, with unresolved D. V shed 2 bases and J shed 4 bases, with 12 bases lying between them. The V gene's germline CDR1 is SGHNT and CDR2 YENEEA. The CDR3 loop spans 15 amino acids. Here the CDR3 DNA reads TGTGCCAGCAGCTTATCTGGTCCAGATTACAATGAGCAGTTCTTC. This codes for CASSLSGPDYNEQFF.

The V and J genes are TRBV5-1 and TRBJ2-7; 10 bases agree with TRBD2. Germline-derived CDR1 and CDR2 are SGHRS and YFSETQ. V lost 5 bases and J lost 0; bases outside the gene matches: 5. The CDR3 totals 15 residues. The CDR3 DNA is TGCGCCAGCAGAAGTCTAGCGGGGGCCTCCTACGAGCAGTACTTC. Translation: CASRSLAGASYEQYF.

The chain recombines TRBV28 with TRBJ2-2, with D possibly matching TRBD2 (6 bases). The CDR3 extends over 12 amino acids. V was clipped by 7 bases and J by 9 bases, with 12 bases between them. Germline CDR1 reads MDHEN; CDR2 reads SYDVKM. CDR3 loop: CASIGTPRELFF. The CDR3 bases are TGTGCCAGCATCGGGACTCCCAGGGAGCTGTTTTTT.

CDR3 DNA: TGTGCCATCAGGAGACCTACAGGGGCAGGCACCGGGGAGCTGTTTTTT. Encoded protein: CAIRRPTGAGTGELFF. The chain links TRBV10-3 to TRBJ2-2, with TRBD1 matching over 7 bases. With 6 bases clipped from V and 4 bases from J, the junction kept 11 bases outside the gene matches. The CDR3 runs to 16 residues. In germline, CDR1 is ENHRY, CDR2 SYGVKD.

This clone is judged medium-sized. CDR3 amino acids: CASSLNGGVVGEAFF. The CDR3 bases are TGCGCCAGCAGCTTGAATGGGGGAGTAGTGGGTGAAGCTTTCTTT. This rearrangement joins TRBV5-1 to TRBJ1-1; D perhaps matches TRBD1 (5 bases). Germline CDR1 SGHRS, CDR2 YFSETQ. The CDR3 totals 15 residues. V was shortened by 1 base and J by 7 bases, with 17 bases between the two germline ends. The full variable domain, with the rest looked up from reference TRBV5-1 and TRBJ1-1, is KAGVTQTPRYLIKTRGQQVTLSCSPISGHRSVSWYQQTPGQGLQFLFEYFSETQRNKGNFPGRFSGRQFSNSRSEMNVSTLELGDSALYLCASSLNGGVVGEAFFGQGTRLTVV.

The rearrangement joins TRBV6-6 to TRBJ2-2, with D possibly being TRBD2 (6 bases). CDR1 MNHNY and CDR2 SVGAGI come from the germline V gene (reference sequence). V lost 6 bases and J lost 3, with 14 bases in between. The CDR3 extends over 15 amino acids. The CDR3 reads CASSRLSGDTGELFF. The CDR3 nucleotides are TGTGCCAGCAGCCGACTCTCGGGAGACACCGGGGAGCTGTTTTTT.

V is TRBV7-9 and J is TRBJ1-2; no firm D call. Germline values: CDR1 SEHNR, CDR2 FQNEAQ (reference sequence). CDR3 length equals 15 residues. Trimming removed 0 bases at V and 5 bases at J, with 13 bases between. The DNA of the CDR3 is TGTGCCAGCAGCTTAGCGGGTCCCCGAGGGTATGGCTACACCTTC. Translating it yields CASSLAGPRGYGYTF.

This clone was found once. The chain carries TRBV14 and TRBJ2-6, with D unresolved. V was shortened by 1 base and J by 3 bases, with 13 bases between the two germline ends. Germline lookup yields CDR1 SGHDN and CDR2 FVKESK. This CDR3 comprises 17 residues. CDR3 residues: CASSQVGRLVGANVLTF. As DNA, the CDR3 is TGTGCCAGCAGCCAAGTCGGCCGGCTAGTTGGGGCCAACGTCCTGACTTTC. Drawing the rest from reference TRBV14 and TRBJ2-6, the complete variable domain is EAGVTQFPSHSVIEKGQTVTLRCDPISGHDNLYWYRRVMGKEIKFLLHFVKESKQDESGMPNNRFLAERTGGTYSTLKVQPAELEDSGVYFCASSQVGRLVGANVLTFGAGSRLTVL.

Here the CDR3 reads CAWRPKGGTGELFF. CDR3 in DNA: TGTGCCTGGAGACCTAAGGGCGGAACCGGGGAGCTGTTTTTT. V and J are TRBV30 and TRBJ2-2; D unclear. The CDR3 contains 14 residues. Trimming removed 3 bases at V and 5 bases at J, with 13 bases between. Germline V CDR1 and CDR2: GTSNPN, SVGIG (reference sequence).

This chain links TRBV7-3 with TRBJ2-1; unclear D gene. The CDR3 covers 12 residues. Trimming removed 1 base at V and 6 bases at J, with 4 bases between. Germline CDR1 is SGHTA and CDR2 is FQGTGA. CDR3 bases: TGTGCCAGCAGCTTAAGTGGCAATGAGCAGTTCTTC. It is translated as CASSLSGNEQFF.

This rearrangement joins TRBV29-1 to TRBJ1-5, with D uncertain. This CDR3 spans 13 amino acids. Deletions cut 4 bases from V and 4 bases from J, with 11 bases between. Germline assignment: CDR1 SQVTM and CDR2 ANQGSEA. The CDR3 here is CSVGTGRNQPQHF. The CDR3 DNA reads TGCAGCGTTGGGACGGGTCGGAATCAGCCCCAGCATTTT. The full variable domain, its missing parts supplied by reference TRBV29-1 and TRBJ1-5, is SAVISQKPSRDICQRGTSLTIQCQVDSQVTMMFWYRQQPGQSLTLIATANQGSEATYESGFVIDKFPISRPNLTFSTLTVSNMSPEDSSIYLCSVGTGRNQPQHFGDGTRLSIL.

CDR3 in DNA: TGTGCTGGGGGGGGATCAAGCAATCAGCCCCAGCATTTT. Encoded protein: CAGGGSSNQPQHF. J is TRBJ1-5 and V is TRBV10-3; D may be TRBD1 (5 bases). Germline V gene data show CDR1 as ENHRY and CDR2 as SYGVKD. There are 13 residues in the CDR3.